This TCR beta chain came from a study of OX40 agonist ivuxolimab in advanced cancers. Using immunoSEQ multiplex PCR, the repertoire was profiled, and TCRdb retains in-frame clones only, with some absent. Of about 73,000 clones listed, over 80% are singletons. The germline gives CDR1 LNHNV, CDR2 YYDKDF (reference sequence). The CDR3 is made up of 15 amino acids. Trimming took 0 bases from V and 4 from J; bases not matched to a gene: 2. The chain has TRBV15 and TRBJ2-1; 8 nucleotides align to TRBD2. The material was CD4+ or CD8+ T cells sorted from blood, obtained in a trial of the OX40 agonist ivuxolimab. This TCR was recovered from an adult with an advanced solid tumor such as melanoma, head and neck, liver or kidney cancer. CDR3 coding DNA: TGTGCCACCAGCAGAGATAGCGGGACGTACAATGAGCAGTTCTTC. This codes for CATSRDSGTYNEQFF.